Reported below is one TCR beta chain. CDR3 size: 18 residues. The V gene's germline CDR1 is SGHTA and CDR2 FQGTGA. With 2 bases clipped from V and 2 bases from J, the junction kept 8 bases outside the gene matches. Some clones are missing from TCRdb's copy, which holds only in-frame ones; the method was immunoSEQ multiplex PCR. The sample has 200,000 to 300,000 clones, 86% seen once; the top ten hold roughly 5.8%. The entry originates in a study of blood T cell repertoires in COVID-19. The V call is TRBV7-3, the J call TRBJ2-1, with 11 bases matching TRBD2. This receptor was identified in a man aged 60-69 years with acute or convalescent COVID-19. Sequenced: peripheral blood. Here the CDR3 DNA reads TGTGCCAGCAGCTTATTTCCTAGCGGGAGGTCCACCTACAATGAGCAGTTCTTC. Amino acids: CASSLFPSGRSTYNEQFF. The full variable domain, in which reference TRBV7-3 and TRBJ2-1 provide the parts outside the CDR3, is GAGVSQTPSNKVTEKGKYVELRCDPISGHTALYWYRQSLGQGPEFLIYFQGTGAADDSGLPNDRFFAVRPEGSVSTLKIQRTERGDSAVYLCASSLFPSGRSTYNEQFFGPGTRLTVL.